These 11 T cell receptor beta chains were all obtained from the same sample, sequenced in a study of tumor and adjacent non-tumor tissue in lung cancer. No cell sorting was done before RNA was extracted from the tissue. Distant lung tissue was collected more than 3 cm away from the tumor edge. Three rounds of nested PCR, following a modified ARM-PCR protocol, produced the TCRbeta library. TCRdb ran MiXCR on the multiplex PCR reads and lists one entry per CDR3 protein. The sample holds approximately 77,000 distinct CDR3 sequences; roughly 80% are singletons and the top ten take approximately 51%. The material sequenced was distant non-tumor lung tissue. The receptors shown here come from a man in his fifties or sixties with non-small cell lung cancer.

A note on this clonotype: One end of the junction fails to match germline, which may point to a read error. V gene TRBV12-3 or TRBV12-4 combines with J gene TRBJ1-1; D is possibly TRBD1 (6 bases). The CDR3 totals 15 residues. The CDR3 DNA is TGTGCCAGTAGCTTCACAGGGATACTGAACGCTGAAGCTTTCTTT. It codes for CASSFTGILNAEAFF.

On this clonotype: Lacking the conserved final phenylalanine or tryptophan, this CDR3 likely reflects a read error. The chain couples TRBV6-5 to TRBJ1-1; TRBD1 matches 9 bases. Germline V gene lookup returns CDR1 MNHEY and CDR2 SVGAGI. Trimming removed 7 bases from V and 5 bases from J; junction bases left unmatched: 8. The CDR3 extends over 14 amino acids. The CDR3 bases are TGTGCCAGCAAGGGACAGGGAGATATTACTGAAGCTTTCCTT. This encodes CASKGQGDITEAFL.

With respect to this clonotype: A much larger clone is a single base away; this may be a read error. The chain employs TRBV10-2 and TRBJ2-1, with TRBD2 matching over 11 bases. Germline CDR1 reads WSHSY; CDR2 reads SAAADI. CDR3 length: 13 residues. J lost 6 bases, V lost 11 bases, and 6 bases had no gene match. The CDR3 is CACQLAGANEQFF. CDR3 DNA sequence: TGCGCCTGTCAACTAGCGGGAGCCAATGAGCAGTTCTTC.

The CDR3 DNA sequence: TGTGCCAGCGGCCAACGAGGGGGTAGTGAGTCCCAGTACTTC. Translation: CASGQRGGSESQYF. The chain couples TRBV12-3 or TRBV12-4 to TRBJ2-5, with TRBD1 as a possible D gene (6 bases). The V end lost 8 bases, the J end lost 9 bases, and 22 bases lay between the germline ends. The CDR3 runs 14 residues.

As to this clonotype: The junction and the germline gene differ at one end; a read error may be behind it. The chain couples TRBV20-1 to TRBJ2-2; D not resolved. Germline CDR1 and CDR2: DFQATT and SNEGSKA (reference sequence). The CDR3 has 16 amino acids. The CDR3 loop is CSAREGMGGYTVELFF. The CDR3 DNA sequence: TGCAGTGCTAGAGAGGGGATGGGTGGGTACACCGTGGAGCTGTTTTTC.

A note on this clonotype: This may be a read error: a much more frequent sequence differs by one nucleotide. V usage is TRBV5-1 and J usage is TRBJ1-2; TRBD1 matches at 7 bases. From germline, CDR1 is SGHRS and CDR2 YFSETQ. Trimming cost V 7 bases and J 0 bases; bases outside gene matches: 3. This CDR3 spans 13 amino acids. CDR3 loop: CASQTGTNYGYTF. For the CDR3, the DNA is TGCGCCAGCCAGACAGGGACTAACTATGGCTACACCTTC.

On this clonotype itself: The missing conserved phenylalanine or tryptophan at the end of this CDR3 makes a read error likely. This rearrangement joins TRBV4-1 to TRBJ2-2; D is uncertain. The CDR3 consists of 13 residues. Germline assignment: CDR1 MGHRA and CDR2 YSYEKL. The CDR3 region has the DNA TGCGTCAGCAGCCAGATACAAACCGGGGAGCTGTTTTAT. This encodes CVSSQIQTGELFY.

As concerns this clonotype: Compared with germline, one end of the junction differs, possibly owing to a read error. The chain links TRBV6-2 or TRBV6-3 to TRBJ1-5; TRBD1 aligns across 11 bases. This CDR3 comprises 15 residues. CDR1 is MNHEY and CDR2 is SVGEGT in the germline V gene. The CDR3 nucleotides are TGTCCCAGCACCTTAGGACAGGGGGCGCGTCAGCCCCAGCATTTT. Residues: CPSTLGQGARQPQHF.

J is TRBJ2-7 and V is TRBV6-5, with D perhaps TRBD2 (5 bases). Germline assignment: CDR1 MNHEY and CDR2 SVGAGI. The CDR3 has 14 residues. Trimming took off 3 bases at V and 7 bases at J, with 16 bases between the two ends. CDR3 sequence (DNA): TGTGCCAGCAGTTATACTGACGGGGTCGCAGAGCAGTACTTC. It specifies CASSYTDGVAEQYF.

J is TRBJ2-5 and V is TRBV4-1, with D maybe TRBD2 (6 bases). CDR3 length equals 14 residues. V lost 4 bases and J 14 bases, leaving 23 bases between the germline ends. The germline CDR1 and CDR2 sequences are MGHRA and YSYEKL. The CDR3 loop is CASSPDSEGQTRYF. The CDR3 nucleotides read TGCGCCAGCAGCCCCGACTCGGAGGGTCAGACCCGATACTTC.

The V and J genes are TRBV20-1 and TRBJ2-2; 13 bases agree with TRBD2. This CDR3 has 16 amino acids. The germline gives CDR1 DFQATT, CDR2 SNEGSKA (reference sequence). The V and J ends lost 1 base and 2 bases, in that order; junction bases with no gene match: 1. The CDR3 here is CSARGTSGGNTGELFF. DNA for the CDR3: TGCAGTGCTAGAGGGACTAGCGGGGGAAACACCGGGGAGCTGTTTTTT.